Shown below are 8 T cell receptor beta chains from a single sample sequenced in a study of T cell repertoires in cytomegalovirus infection (dated by TCRdb to about 2019). This specimen's treatment or condition label, interpreted: in vitro stimulation with specific CMV peptide epitopes to enrich CMV-specific T cells. No cognate antigen is known for these TCRs. TCRdb records Illumina HiSeq 1500 as the sequencer. The public reads were run again by TCRdb, first through fastp at Q25 and then through MiXCR, and only productive beta chains were kept. Rows are unified per CDR3 protein, each entry keeping the most common DNA and genes. This sample lists fewer than 1,000,000 distinct CDR3 sequences; 31% were detected once. The ten largest make up 11% to 15% of the sample. The input for sequencing was cultured CD8+ T cells from PBMCs, taken from culture after CMV antigen stimulation. These receptors all stem from a human donor in good health (CMV status not recorded). Some clones in this sample may be carry-over from other donors' samples.

The CDR3 DNA reads as TGCAGCGCAACCATGAGGGAAAAACTGTTTTTT. Its protein is CSATMREKLFF. This chain connects TRBV29-1 to TRBJ1-4; D not resolved. CDR1 SQVTM and CDR2 ANQGSEA come from the germline V gene. This CDR3 contains 11 residues. V gave up 7 bases and J gave up 8 bases, with 11 bases separating them.

The sample holds a few counts of this clonotype. This rearrangement joins TRBV5-6 to TRBJ1-1, with D possibly being TRBD1 (6 bases). V lost 4 bases, J lost 0 bases, and 10 bases lay in between. The CDR3 contains 14 residues. Germline V lookup: CDR1 SGHDT, CDR2 YYEEEE. The CDR3 DNA is TGTGCCAGCAGCAATGGACAGATGAACACTGAAGCTTTCTTT. This encodes CASSNGQMNTEAFF.

V gene TRBV7-6 combines with J gene TRBJ2-1; D remains unclear. The ends were cut back, 5 bases at V and 4 bases at J, with 15 bases in the middle. The germline CDR1 and CDR2 sequences are SGHVS and FNYEAQ. This CDR3 spans 15 amino acids. In DNA, the CDR3 is TGTGCCAGCAGCCCCCACGGTGTCTCGTACAATGAGCAGTTCTTC. Translation gives CASSPHGVSYNEQFF. Together with reference TRBV7-6 and TRBJ2-1, the CDR3 gives the full variable domain: GAGVSQSPRYKVTKRGQDVALRCDPISGHVSLYWYRQALGQGPEFLTYFNYEAQQDKSGLPNDRFSAERPEGSISTLTIQRTEQRDSAMYRCASSPHGVSYNEQFFGPGTRLTVL.

This clonotype has more than one count but fewer than ten. This chain uses TRBV5-1 with TRBJ1-4; 9 bases match TRBD1. V dropped 4 bases and J dropped 2; count of bases not matched to a gene: 12. CDR3 size: 18 residues. Germline assignment: CDR1 SGHRS and CDR2 YFSETQ. This CDR3 is CASSPTGQGRRTNEKLFF. The CDR3 DNA is TGCGCCAGCAGCCCTACGGGACAGGGTAGAAGGACTAATGAAAAACTGTTTTTT. The full variable domain, in which reference TRBV5-1 and TRBJ1-4 provide the parts outside the CDR3, is KAGVTQTPRYLIKTRGQQVTLSCSPISGHRSVSWYQQTPGQGLQFLFEYFSETQRNKGNFPGRFSGRQFSNSRSEMNVSTLELGDSALYLCASSPTGQGRRTNEKLFFGSGTQLSVL.

This chain connects TRBV7-8 to TRBJ2-5; TRBD2 is a possible D gene (5 bases). The CDR3 totals 13 residues. Trimming took off 10 bases at V and 1 base at J, with 13 bases between the two ends. Germline values: CDR1 SGHVS, CDR2 FQNEAQ. The CDR3 nucleotides are TGTGCCACCGCGGGTAGAGCCCAAGAGACCCAGTACTTC. The encoded protein is CATAGRAQETQYF.

This clonotype was seen a single time. The chain has TRBV9 and TRBJ1-1, with unresolved D. CDR3 length: 12 residues. V dropped 3 bases and J dropped 5 bases, with 8 bases sitting between them. Looked up from germline, CDR1 is SGDLS and CDR2 is YYNGEE. DNA for the CDR3: TGTGCCAGCAGCGCCCGACGTACTGAAGCTTTCTTT. This gives the protein CASSARRTEAFF.

This clonotype has more than one count but fewer than ten. J is TRBJ2-1 and V is TRBV28; no firm D call. Germline loops: CDR1 MDHEN, CDR2 SYDVKM. The CDR3 length is 14 residues. V was clipped by 1 base and J by 5 bases, with 9 bases between them. CDR3 protein: CASSLFGQHNEQFF. The CDR3, as DNA: TGTGCCAGCAGTTTATTTGGGCAGCACAATGAGCAGTTCTTC.

The chain links TRBV7-9 to TRBJ2-7, with 7 nucleotides matching TRBD2. Germline V gene sequence: CDR1 SEHNR, CDR2 FQNEAQ (reference sequence). J lost 1 base, V lost 6 bases, and 3 bases had no gene match. This CDR3 region has 13 residues. The CDR3 is CASRGGNSYEQYF. The DNA of the CDR3 is TGTGCCAGCAGGGGGGGGAATTCCTACGAGCAGTACTTC.